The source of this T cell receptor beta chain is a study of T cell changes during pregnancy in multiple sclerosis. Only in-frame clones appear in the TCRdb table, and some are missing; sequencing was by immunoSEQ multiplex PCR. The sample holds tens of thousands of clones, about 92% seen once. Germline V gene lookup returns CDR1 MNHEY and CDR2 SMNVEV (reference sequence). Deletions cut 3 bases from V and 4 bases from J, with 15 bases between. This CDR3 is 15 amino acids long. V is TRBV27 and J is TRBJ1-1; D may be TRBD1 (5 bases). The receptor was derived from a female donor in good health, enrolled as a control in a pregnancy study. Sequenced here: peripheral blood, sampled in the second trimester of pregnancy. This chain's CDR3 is CASSFRDQGGTEAFF. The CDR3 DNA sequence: TGTGCCAGCAGTTTTCGAGACCAGGGCGGCACTGAAGCTTTCTTT.